Here is one TCR beta chain with its context. This entry belongs to a study of technical replicates of blood from a handful of donors. Data came from immunoSEQ multiplex PCR; TCRdb stores just in-frame clones and leaves some out. There are approximately 81,000 clones in the sample; more than 80% occur only once, and around 3.9% lies in the top ten. This CDR3 is 17 amino acids long. The J segment lost 2 bases and the V segment lost 0 bases, leaving 9 bases of the junction unmatched. Germline loops: CDR1 SGHRS, CDR2 YFSETQ. The sequenced sample was PBMCs. This rearrangement joins TRBV5-1 to TRBJ2-3; 7 nucleotides line up with TRBD1. The TCR sequence derives from a human donor in good health. Some clones in this sample may be carry-over from other donors' samples. The CDR3 bases are TGCGCCAGCAGCTTGGCCGGTGGGGGACAGATCACAGATACGCAGTATTTT. Translated: CASSLAGGGQITDTQYF.